This TCR beta chain comes out of a study of T cells after yellow fever vaccination. Study findings and constraints: Subsequent to the booster, the majority of primary-vaccination clones reappeared (roughly 95% CD4, 88% CD8). Repertoires obtained by FACS sorting could include abundant clonotypes that entered as contaminants from the bulk population.

On this clonotype: Its specificity is not known.

Germline CDR1 and CDR2: MDHEN and SYDVKM. The CDR3 loop spans 14 amino acids. The trim removed 3 bases at V and 8 bases at J, leaving 9 bases unmatched. Production of TCR cDNA was by 5'RACE template switching, which also added a universal primer site and UMIs. Each CDR3 protein gets one entry after TCRdb re-called the 5' RACE reads with MiXCR. The data contain tens of thousands of distinct CDR3 sequences, roughly 7% of them seen just once; the ten biggest clones take up over 25%. This rearrangement joins TRBV28 to TRBJ1-2; 7 bases match TRBD1. Sequenced here: CD8+ T cells sorted from PBMCs, sampled roughly 14 days after the first yellow fever vaccination. This TCR derives from a man between 18 and 29 years old who received the YFV17D yellow fever vaccine. CDR3 protein: CASSFLQGPWGYTF. CDR3 DNA sequence: TGTGCCAGCAGTTTCTTACAGGGGCCTTGGGGCTACACCTTC.